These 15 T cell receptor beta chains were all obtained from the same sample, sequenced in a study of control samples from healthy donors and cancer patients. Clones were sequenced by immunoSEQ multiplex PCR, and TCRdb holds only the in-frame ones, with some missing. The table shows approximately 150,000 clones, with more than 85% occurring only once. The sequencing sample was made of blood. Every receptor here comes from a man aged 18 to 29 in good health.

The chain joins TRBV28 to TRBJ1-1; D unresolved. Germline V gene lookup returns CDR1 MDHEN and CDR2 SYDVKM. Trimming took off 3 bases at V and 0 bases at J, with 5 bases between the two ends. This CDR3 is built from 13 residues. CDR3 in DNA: TGTGCCAGCAGTTTTCGCGTGAACACTGAAGCTTTCTTT. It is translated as CASSFRVNTEAFF.

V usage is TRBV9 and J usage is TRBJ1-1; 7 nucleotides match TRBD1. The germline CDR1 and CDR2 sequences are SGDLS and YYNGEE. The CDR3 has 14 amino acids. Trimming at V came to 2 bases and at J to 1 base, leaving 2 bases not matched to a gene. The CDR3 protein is CASSVGDRNTEAFF. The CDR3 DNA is TGTGCCAGCAGCGTTGGGGACAGGAACACTGAAGCTTTCTTT.

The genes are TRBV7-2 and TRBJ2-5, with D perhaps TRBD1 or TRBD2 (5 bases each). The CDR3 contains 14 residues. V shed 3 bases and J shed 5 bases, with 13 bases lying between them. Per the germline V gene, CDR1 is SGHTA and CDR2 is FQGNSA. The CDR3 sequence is CASSLGSGAETQYF. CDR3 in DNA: TGTGCCAGCAGCTTGGGTTCCGGGGCGGAGACCCAGTACTTC.

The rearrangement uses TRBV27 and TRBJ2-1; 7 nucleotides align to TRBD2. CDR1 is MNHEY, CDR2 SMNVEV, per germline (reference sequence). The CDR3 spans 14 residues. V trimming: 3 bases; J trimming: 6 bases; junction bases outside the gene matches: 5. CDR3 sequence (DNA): TGTGCCAGCAGTTTCTTTCCGGGGGGCAATGAGCAGTTCTTC. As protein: CASSFFPGGNEQFF.

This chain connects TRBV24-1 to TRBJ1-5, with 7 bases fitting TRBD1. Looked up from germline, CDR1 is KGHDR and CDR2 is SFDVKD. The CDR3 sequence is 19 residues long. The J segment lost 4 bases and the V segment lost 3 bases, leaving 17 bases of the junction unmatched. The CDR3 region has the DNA TGTGCCACCAGTGATCACTTCGACAGGGAAGCCAACCGAAATCAGCCCCAGCATTTT. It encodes CATSDHFDREANRNQPQHF.

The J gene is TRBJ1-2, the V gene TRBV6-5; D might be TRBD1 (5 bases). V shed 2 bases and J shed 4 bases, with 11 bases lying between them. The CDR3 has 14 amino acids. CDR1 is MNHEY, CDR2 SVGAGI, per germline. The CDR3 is CASSYGRGTYGYTF. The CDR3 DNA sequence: TGTGCCAGCAGTTACGGGAGGGGAACCTATGGCTACACCTTC.

Here the CDR3 DNA reads TGCGCCAGCAGTTTTACAGGGATGAACACTGAAGCTTTCTTT. Its translation is CASSFTGMNTEAFF. The chain is built from TRBV5-1 and TRBJ1-1; D might be TRBD1 (6 bases). Between the trimmed V and J ends, which lost 5 bases and 0 bases, there was a span of 11 bases. The CDR3 runs 14 residues. The V gene's germline CDR1 is SGHRS and CDR2 YFSETQ. The entire variable domain, with the rest obtained from reference TRBV5-1 and TRBJ1-1, is as follows: KAGVTQTPRYLIKTRGQQVTLSCSPISGHRSVSWYQQTPGQGLQFLFEYFSETQRNKGNFPGRFSGRQFSNSRSEMNVSTLELGDSALYLCASSFTGMNTEAFFGQGTRLTVV.

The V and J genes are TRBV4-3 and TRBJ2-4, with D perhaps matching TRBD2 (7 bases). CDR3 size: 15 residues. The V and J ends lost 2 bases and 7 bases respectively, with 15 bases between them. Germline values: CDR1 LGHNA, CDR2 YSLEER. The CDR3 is CASSQLAGEGNIQYF. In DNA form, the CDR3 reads TGCGCCAGCAGCCAATTGGCAGGGGAGGGGAACATTCAGTACTTC.

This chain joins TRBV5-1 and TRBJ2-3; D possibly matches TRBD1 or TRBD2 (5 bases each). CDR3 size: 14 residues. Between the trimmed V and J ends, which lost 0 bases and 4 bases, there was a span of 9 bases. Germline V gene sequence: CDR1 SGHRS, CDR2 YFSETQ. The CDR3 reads CASSLGGSADTQYF. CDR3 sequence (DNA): TGCGCCAGCAGCTTGGGGGGGTCGGCAGATACGCAGTATTTT.

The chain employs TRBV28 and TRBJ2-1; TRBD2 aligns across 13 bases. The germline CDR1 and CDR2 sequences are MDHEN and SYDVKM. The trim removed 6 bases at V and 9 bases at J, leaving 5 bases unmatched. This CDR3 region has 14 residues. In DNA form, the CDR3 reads TGTGCCAGCAGACGACTAGCGGGAGGCTTTGAGCAGTTCTTC. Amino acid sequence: CASRRLAGGFEQFF.

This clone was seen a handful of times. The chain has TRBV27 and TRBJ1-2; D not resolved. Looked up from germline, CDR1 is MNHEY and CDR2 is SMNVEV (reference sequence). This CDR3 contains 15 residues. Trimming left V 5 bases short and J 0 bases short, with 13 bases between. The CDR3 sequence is CASSPRTLANYGYTF. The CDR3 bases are TGTGCCAGCAGTCCCCGGACTCTAGCTAACTATGGCTACACCTTC.

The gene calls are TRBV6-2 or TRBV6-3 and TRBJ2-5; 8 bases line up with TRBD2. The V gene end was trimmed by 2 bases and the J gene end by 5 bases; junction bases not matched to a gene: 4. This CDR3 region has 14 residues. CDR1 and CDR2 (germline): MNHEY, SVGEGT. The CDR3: CASSYNVAGETQYF. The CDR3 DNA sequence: TGTGCCAGCAGTTACAACGTAGCGGGGGAGACCCAGTACTTC.

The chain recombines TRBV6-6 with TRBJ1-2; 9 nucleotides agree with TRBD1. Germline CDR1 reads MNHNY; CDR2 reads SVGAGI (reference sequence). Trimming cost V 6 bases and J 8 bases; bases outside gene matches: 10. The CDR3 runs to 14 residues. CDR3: CASSPARQGEGYTF. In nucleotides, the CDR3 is TGTGCCAGCAGCCCGGCCCGACAGGGGGAGGGCTACACCTTC.

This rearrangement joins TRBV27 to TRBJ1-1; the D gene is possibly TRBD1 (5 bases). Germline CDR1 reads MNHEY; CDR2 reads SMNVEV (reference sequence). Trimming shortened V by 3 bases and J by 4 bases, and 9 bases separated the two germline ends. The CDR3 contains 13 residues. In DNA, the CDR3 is TGTGCCAGCAGTTTGTCAGGGACCACTGAAGCTTTCTTT. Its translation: CASSLSGTTEAFF.

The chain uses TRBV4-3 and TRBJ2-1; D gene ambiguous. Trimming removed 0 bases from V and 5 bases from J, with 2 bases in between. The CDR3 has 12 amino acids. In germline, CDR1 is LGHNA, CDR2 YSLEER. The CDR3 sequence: CASSQENNEQFF. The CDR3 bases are TGCGCCAGCAGCCAAGAGAACAATGAGCAGTTCTTC.